Presented here are 25 T cell receptor beta chains from one specimen sequenced in a study of T cell responses to AZD1222 COVID-19 vaccine. The data were produced by immunoSEQ multiplex PCR, yet TCRdb's version contains in-frame clones alone and is incomplete. The table records under 120,000 clones, around 94% of them present only once. Sample: peripheral blood, taken on day 0 of AZD1222 vaccination. These receptor sequences come from an adult in good health.

For the CDR3, the DNA is TGTGCCAGCAGTTACTCCCTAGGGAGGTCACCCCTCCACTTT. Residues: CASSYSLGRSPLHF. The chain employs TRBV6-2 or TRBV6-3 and TRBJ1-6; D is ambiguous. Deletions cut 0 bases from V and 10 bases from J, with 10 bases between. CDR1 and CDR2 from the germline V gene are MNHEY and SVGEGT. The CDR3 loop spans 14 amino acids.

This clone appeared a few times. This chain joins TRBV5-4 and TRBJ1-1, with 8 bases matching TRBD1. This CDR3 has 13 residues. CDR1 is SGHNT and CDR2 is YYREEE in the germline V gene (reference sequence). J was trimmed by 7 bases and V by 3 bases; bases with no gene match: 5. The CDR3 protein is CASSWLGQDEAFF. CDR3 coding DNA: TGTGCCAGCAGCTGGCTGGGACAGGATGAAGCTTTCTTT.

The chain combines TRBV11-3 with TRBJ1-2; D uncertain. Trimming left V 5 bases short and J 4 bases short, with 11 bases between. The CDR3 sequence is 13 residues long. CDR1 and CDR2 from the germline V gene are SGHNT and YENEEA. In DNA, the CDR3 is TGTGCCAGCAGCCCCGGGAGGAGCTATGGCTACACCTTC. It specifies CASSPGRSYGYTF.

The chain combines TRBV6-6 with TRBJ1-3; 7 bases line up with TRBD1. The V and J ends lost 6 bases and 2 bases, in that order; junction bases with no gene match: 7. CDR1 is MNHNY and CDR2 is SVGAGI in the germline V gene (reference sequence). The CDR3 is 15 amino acids. The CDR3 bases are TGTGCCAGCAGCCAACCTACAGGGGCTGGAAACACCATATATTTT. It yields the protein CASSQPTGAGNTIYF.

The J gene is TRBJ2-1, the V gene TRBV25-1; 9 bases map to TRBD1. Germline V CDR1 and CDR2: MGHDK, SYGVNS. This CDR3 is built from 14 residues. The ends lost 7 bases at V and 8 bases at J; junction bases unmatched: 9. Here the CDR3 reads CASNNRGRSHEQFF. The CDR3 DNA sequence: TGTGCCAGCAATAACAGGGGGCGATCCCATGAGCAGTTCTTC.

CDR3 loop: CASSRDRANSPLHF. In DNA, the CDR3 is TGTGCCAGCAGTCGGGACAGGGCTAATTCACCCCTCCACTTT. This chain links TRBV6-5 with TRBJ1-6; 9 bases match TRBD1. Germline V CDR1 and CDR2: MNHEY, SVGAGI. With V trimmed by 5 bases and J by 6 bases, 2 bases remained unmatched. The CDR3 loop spans 14 amino acids.

This rearrangement joins TRBV27 to TRBJ2-1; 10 bases line up with TRBD2. Germline V gene lookup returns CDR1 MNHEY and CDR2 SMNVEV (reference sequence). CDR3 length: 17 residues. V lost 3 bases to trimming and J lost 3 bases; unmatched junction nucleotides: 8. As DNA, the CDR3 is TGTGCCAGCAGTTTCCGAACCCCTAGCGGGGGCTACAATGAGCAGTTCTTC. Translation: CASSFRTPSGGYNEQFF.

This chain links TRBV6-2 or TRBV6-3 with TRBJ1-2, with TRBD1 matching 7 bases. In germline, CDR1 is MNHEY, CDR2 SVGEGT. The J segment lost 6 bases and the V segment lost 3 bases, leaving 13 bases of the junction unmatched. This CDR3 comprises 16 residues. This chain's CDR3 is CASSYTETGNGDGYTF. Written as DNA, the CDR3 is TGTGCCAGCAGTTATACTGAGACAGGGAACGGTGATGGCTACACCTTC.

In DNA, the CDR3 is TGTGCCAGCAGTTACTCGAGTCTCAGGCCCAAGGAAACTAATGAAAAACTGTTTTTT. This encodes CASSYSSLRPKETNEKLFF. V and J are TRBV6-2 or TRBV6-3 and TRBJ1-4, with D unresolved. The ends were cut back, 0 bases at V and 1 base at J, with 18 bases in the middle. This CDR3 comprises 19 residues. Germline loops: CDR1 MNHEY, CDR2 SVGEGT.

The chain employs TRBV5-1 and TRBJ1-1; 8 bases are a match to TRBD1. The CDR3 extends over 15 amino acids. Germline loops: CDR1 SGHRS, CDR2 YFSETQ. Trimming took 4 bases from V and 3 from J; bases not matched to a gene: 8. CDR3 DNA: TGCGCCAGCAGCAGTATACAGGGGGAGGACACTGAAGCTTTCTTT. Its translation is CASSSIQGEDTEAFF.

The rearrangement links TRBV4-1 to TRBJ1-1; possible D gene TRBD1, 5 bases. CDR1 and CDR2 from the germline V gene are MGHRA and YSYEKL. Trimming took 1 base from V and 10 from J, leaving 22 bases between them. There are 16 residues in the CDR3. CDR3 sequence reads: CASSQVFATDEVGAFF. DNA for the CDR3: TGCGCCAGCAGCCAAGTCTTCGCGACAGACGAGGTAGGAGCTTTCTTT.

The gene calls are TRBV2 and TRBJ1-4, with unresolved D. The V end was cut by 6 bases, the J end by 8 bases, with 10 bases between. The CDR3 has 12 residues. CDR1 is SNHLY, CDR2 FYNNEI, per germline. For the CDR3, the DNA is TGTGCCAGCAGGAGCAGGACGGAAAAACTGTTTTTT. It is translated as CASRSRTEKLFF.

The gene calls are TRBV9 and TRBJ1-5; no definite D call. CDR1 is SGDLS, CDR2 YYNGEE, per germline. Trimming took 1 base from V and 0 from J, leaving 8 bases between them. This CDR3 has 15 amino acids. Written as DNA, the CDR3 is TGTGCCAGCAGCGTATATGGGGATAGCAATCAGCCCCAGCATTTT. Amino acids: CASSVYGDSNQPQHF.

This sequence joins TRBV27 and TRBJ1-5, with D unresolved. Germline V gene sequence: CDR1 MNHEY, CDR2 SMNVEV (reference sequence). V was pared by 0 bases and J by 2 bases, with 8 bases between. The CDR3 runs 15 residues. CDR3 in amino acids: CASSLSISGNQPQHF. CDR3 DNA: TGTGCCAGCAGTTTATCGATTTCAGGCAATCAGCCCCAGCATTTT.

The V and J genes are TRBV6-2 or TRBV6-3 and TRBJ1-5, with a possible D match to TRBD1 (5 bases). V dropped 5 bases and J dropped 6 bases, with 17 bases sitting between them. CDR3 length: 15 residues. The germline V gene has CDR1 MNHEY and CDR2 SVGEGT. The CDR3 nucleotides read TGTGCCAGCAGTACCATGAATCTAGGGACTCAGCCCCAGCATTTT. Translated: CASSTMNLGTQPQHF.

The rearrangement joins TRBV27 to TRBJ1-5; TRBD1 agrees at 8 bases. Germline trimming cut 5 bases from V and 6 bases from J; bases unmatched to any gene: 6. This CDR3 comprises 14 residues. CDR1 and CDR2 from the germline V gene are MNHEY and SMNVEV (reference sequence). The CDR3: CASSPPGGTQPQHF. As DNA, the CDR3 is TGTGCCAGCAGTCCCCCAGGGGGCACTCAGCCCCAGCATTTT.

This rearrangement joins TRBV5-1 to TRBJ2-3; no firm D call. Trimming pared 0 bases from V and 4 bases from J, leaving 12 bases between. The CDR3 loop spans 15 amino acids. From germline, CDR1 is SGHRS and CDR2 YFSETQ. The CDR3 bases are TGCGCCAGCAGCTTGGTAGGTGCATCCCCAGATACGCAGTATTTT. It codes for CASSLVGASPDTQYF.

This clone was found once. V usage is TRBV2 and J usage is TRBJ2-1, with D tentatively TRBD2 (6 bases). Trimming removed 3 bases at V and 5 bases at J, with 17 bases between. The CDR3 has 16 amino acids. Per germline, CDR1 SNHLY and CDR2 FYNNEI. CDR3 amino acids: CASSDGTSQPNNEQFF. The CDR3, as DNA: TGTGCCAGCAGTGATGGGACTTCACAACCGAACAATGAGCAGTTCTTC.

The chain is built from TRBV11-2 and TRBJ2-2, with D possibly matching TRBD1 (7 bases). The length of the CDR3 is 15 residues. Trimming took off 8 bases at V and 6 bases at J, with 19 bases between the two ends. CDR1 and CDR2 from the germline V gene are SGHAT and FQNNGV. In DNA form, the CDR3 reads TGTGCCAGCGGAGGGGGCCCCGCGGTCGCCGGGGAGCTGTTTTTT. It specifies CASGGGPAVAGELFF.

The V gene is TRBV7-9, the J gene TRBJ1-5; 10 positions match TRBD1. This CDR3 has 16 residues. Germline trimming cut 1 base from V and 5 bases from J; bases unmatched to any gene: 5. Germline CDR1 reads SEHNR; CDR2 reads FQNEAQ (reference sequence). This CDR3 reads CASSLGDRGPYQPQHF. The CDR3 DNA follows: TGTGCCAGCAGCTTAGGAGACAGGGGGCCTTATCAGCCCCAGCATTTT.

The chain combines TRBV6-6 with TRBJ1-1; no clear D gene. V lost 0 bases to trimming and J lost 4 bases, with 12 bases between them. From germline, CDR1 is MNHNY and CDR2 SVGAGI (reference sequence). The CDR3 is 15 amino acids. CDR3: CASSYSPEVGTEAFF. CDR3 coding DNA: TGTGCCAGCAGTTACTCTCCCGAGGTGGGCACTGAAGCTTTCTTT.

The J gene is TRBJ1-3, the V gene TRBV13; D uncertain. Between the trimmed V and J ends, which lost 1 base and 0 bases, there was a span of 7 bases. The CDR3 spans 15 residues. Germline CDR1 and CDR2: PRHDT and FYEKMQ (reference sequence). The CDR3 nucleotides read TGTGCCAGCAGCTTAGACCTCACCTCTGGAAACACCATATATTTT. This translates into CASSLDLTSGNTIYF.

This chain joins TRBV11-3 and TRBJ2-2, with 10 bases lining up with TRBD2. Trimming removed 1 base from V and 2 bases from J; junction bases left unmatched: 4. The length of the CDR3 is 17 residues. CDR1 and CDR2 from the germline V gene are SGHNT and YENEEA. CDR3 DNA: TGTGCCAGCAGCTTAGCCGGACTAGCGGATAACACCGGGGAGCTGTTTTTT. Amino acids: CASSLAGLADNTGELFF.

V is TRBV10-3 and J is TRBJ1-4, with TRBD1 as a possible D gene (5 bases). This CDR3 is built from 12 residues. Trimming shortened V by 8 bases and J by 8 bases, and 12 bases separated the two germline ends. The germline V gene encodes CDR1 ENHRY and CDR2 SYGVKD. CDR3: CAIGRGGEKLFF. CDR3 nucleotide sequence: TGTGCCATCGGGAGGGGTGGAGAAAAACTGTTTTTT.

This sequence joins TRBV11-2 and TRBJ2-3; TRBD2 matches at 11 bases. Germline-derived CDR1 and CDR2 are SGHAT and FQNNGV. The V and J ends lost 2 bases and 0 bases, in that order; junction bases with no gene match: 4. The CDR3 spans 17 residues. CDR3 sequence: CASSLLAGGLSTDTQYF. The DNA for the CDR3 is TGTGCCAGCAGCTTATTAGCGGGGGGGCTCAGCACAGATACGCAGTATTTT.